A single sample is the source of the 18 T cell receptor beta chains below, sequenced in a study of blood T cell repertoires in COVID-19. Assay: immunoSEQ multiplex PCR; the TCRdb copy retains only in-frame clones and omits some. The sample has approximately 270,000 clones, 70% to 90% seen once. Sequencing was performed on PBMCs or T cells enriched from blood (not recorded which). These receptors originate from a woman aged 45-59 years who had recovered from COVID-19.

J is TRBJ2-7 and V is TRBV4-1, with D tentatively TRBD1 (6 bases). The CDR3 has 15 residues. Germline V gene lookup returns CDR1 MGHRA and CDR2 YSYEKL. Deletions cut 4 bases from V and 2 bases from J, with 15 bases between. This chain's CDR3 is CASSPEAQGTYEQYF. CDR3 coding DNA: TGCGCCAGCAGCCCAGAAGCACAGGGTACCTACGAGCAGTACTTC.

The V gene is TRBV2, the J gene TRBJ1-1, with TRBD1 matching 7 bases. CDR3 length: 14 residues. V was pared by 5 bases and J by 5 bases, with 8 bases of the junction left unmatched. The germline gives CDR1 SNHLY, CDR2 FYNNEI. This CDR3 is CASSKQGWGTEAFF. In DNA, the CDR3 is TGTGCCAGCAGTAAACAGGGGTGGGGAACTGAAGCTTTCTTT.

V and J are TRBV4-1 and TRBJ1-5; maybe TRBD1 (5 bases). Germline V gene sequence: CDR1 MGHRA, CDR2 YSYEKL. The CDR3 is made up of 16 amino acids. The V gene lost 0 bases and the J gene lost 8 bases, with 17 bases spanning the gap. The CDR3 here is CASSQDGPRQGEPQHF. The CDR3 DNA follows: TGCGCCAGCAGCCAAGATGGGCCCAGGCAGGGCGAGCCCCAGCATTTT.

This clone appeared a few times. V is TRBV10-3 and J is TRBJ1-2; TRBD1 agrees at 7 bases. The V segment lost 6 bases and the J segment 7 bases; nucleotides outside the gene matches: 8. CDR1 and CDR2 (germline): ENHRY, SYGVKD. There are 13 residues in the CDR3. CDR3 region: CAIRPQGLGGYTF. CDR3 coding DNA: TGTGCCATCAGACCACAGGGGTTGGGTGGCTACACCTTC.

The chain uses TRBV10-3 and TRBJ1-2, with D perhaps matching TRBD1 (5 bases). Germline V CDR1 and CDR2: ENHRY, SYGVKD. V was clipped by 4 bases and J by 4 bases, with 16 bases between them. CDR3 length: 15 amino acids. The CDR3 sequence is CAISGAGQGSYGYTF. Written as DNA, the CDR3 is TGTGCCATCAGTGGGGCGGGGCAGGGAAGCTATGGCTACACCTTC.

V is TRBV27 and J is TRBJ2-3; tentative D call: TRBD2 (5 bases). Germline assignment: CDR1 MNHEY and CDR2 SMNVEV (reference sequence). V was pared by 5 bases and J by 4 bases, with 13 bases between. The CDR3 spans 14 residues. In DNA, the CDR3 is TGTGCCAGCAGTCATCGATCGGGGTCAGATACGCAGTATTTT. Translation gives CASSHRSGSDTQYF.

As for this clone: Other DNA variants within this sample encode the same CDR3. V and J are TRBV5-1 and TRBJ2-5, with no clear D. Trimming removed 0 bases at V and 2 bases at J, with 2 bases between. CDR1 is SGHRS and CDR2 is YFSETQ in the germline V gene. This CDR3 has 12 residues. The CDR3: CASSLAQETQYF. The CDR3 DNA reads TGCGCCAGCAGCTTGGCACAAGAGACCCAGTACTTC.

This chain uses TRBV7-9 with TRBJ1-2; D ambiguous. The CDR3 is 14 amino acids. V was trimmed by 5 bases and J by 3 bases, leaving 13 bases between them. The germline gives CDR1 SEHNR, CDR2 FQNEAQ (reference sequence). The CDR3 DNA is TGTGCCAGCAGCCATAGGGAGGAATACTATGGCTACACCTTC. It codes for CASSHREEYYGYTF.

The chain links TRBV3-1 (or the pseudogene TRBV3-2) to TRBJ1-1; D gene unclear. Germline V gives CDR1 LGHDT, CDR2 YNNKEL (reference sequence). CDR3 length: 14 amino acids. The V end was cut by 1 base, the J end by 1 base, with 7 bases between. CDR3: CASSQAGGNTEAFF. The CDR3 DNA reads TGTGCCAGCAGCCAAGCTGGAGGGAACACTGAAGCTTTCTTT.

V is TRBV5-1 and J is TRBJ1-3; D remains ambiguous. Looked up from germline, CDR1 is SGHRS and CDR2 is YFSETQ. The CDR3 covers 15 residues. Trimming took off 4 bases at V and 0 bases at J, with 11 bases between the two ends. The chain's CDR3 is CASSDYYGSGNTIYF. CDR3 coding DNA: TGCGCCAGCAGCGATTACTACGGCTCTGGAAACACCATATATTTT. Together with reference TRBV5-1 and TRBJ1-3, the CDR3 gives the full variable domain: KAGVTQTPRYLIKTRGQQVTLSCSPISGHRSVSWYQQTPGQGLQFLFEYFSETQRNKGNFPGRFSGRQFSNSRSEMNVSTLELGDSALYLCASSDYYGSGNTIYFGEGSWLTVV.

The V gene is TRBV28, the J gene TRBJ2-7, with 8 bases fitting TRBD2. V lost 5 bases, J lost 8 bases, and 11 bases stayed unmatched. The CDR3 is 14 residues long. Germline CDR1 and CDR2: MDHEN and SYDVKM. The CDR3 DNA follows: TGTGCCAGCAGTCTAAGGGGACTAGTAAACAAGCAGTACTTC. The encoded protein is CASSLRGLVNKQYF.

The chain has TRBV4-2 and TRBJ2-1; 8 bases line up with TRBD2. V lost 1 base to trimming and J lost 5 bases; unmatched junction nucleotides: 7. Germline CDR1 LGHNA, CDR2 YNFKEQ. The CDR3 consists of 16 residues. The CDR3 DNA sequence: TGTGCCAGCAGCCAAGTGGGACTAGTTTTGAACAATGAGCAGTTCTTC. It codes for CASSQVGLVLNNEQFF.

The chain has TRBV5-1 and TRBJ2-3; D ambiguous. V dropped 0 bases and J dropped 0 bases, with 11 bases sitting between them. Germline-derived CDR1 and CDR2 are SGHRS and YFSETQ. The CDR3 is 16 residues long. The CDR3 here is CASSLVRLTSTDTQYF. The DNA for the CDR3 is TGCGCCAGCAGCTTGGTGCGGCTTACTAGCACAGATACGCAGTATTTT.

The chain combines TRBV19 with TRBJ1-5, with TRBD1 matching over 7 bases. Unmatched junction bases numbered 9, after V lost 9 bases and J lost 1 base. The CDR3 is 15 amino acids. Germline V lookup: CDR1 LNHDA, CDR2 SQIVND (reference sequence). The CDR3 DNA sequence: TGTGCCAGCCGGTCCCCACAGGGGAGCAATCAGCCCCAGCATTTT. Protein product: CASRSPQGSNQPQHF.

The chain uses TRBV5-1 and TRBJ2-1, with 10 bases lining up with TRBD2. Germline V gene sequence: CDR1 SGHRS, CDR2 YFSETQ. There are 16 residues in the CDR3. With 4 bases clipped from V and 6 bases from J, the junction kept 10 bases outside the gene matches. The CDR3 reads CASSGLAGAGFNEQFF. The CDR3 nucleotides read TGCGCCAGCAGCGGGCTAGCGGGAGCAGGGTTCAATGAGCAGTTCTTC.

The sample holds a few counts of this clone. The CDR3 bases are TGTGCCAGCAGCCCTTCGGGACACATGAACACTGAAGCTTTCTTT. It is translated as CASSPSGHMNTEAFF. The chain combines TRBV28 with TRBJ1-1, with a tentative D call TRBD1 (6 bases). V shed 6 bases and J shed 0 bases, with 14 bases lying between them. Germline CDR1 is MDHEN and CDR2 is SYDVKM. The CDR3 is 15 amino acids.

This clone was observed a handful of times. The chain links TRBV27 to TRBJ1-1, with 7 bases fitting TRBD1. CDR3 size: 14 residues. Germline V lookup: CDR1 MNHEY, CDR2 SMNVEV (reference sequence). With 5 bases clipped from V and 3 bases from J, the junction kept 6 bases outside the gene matches. The CDR3 spells CASSRGQSYTEAFF. The CDR3 DNA is TGTGCCAGCAGTCGGGGACAGTCTTACACTGAAGCTTTCTTT.

The rearrangement uses TRBV18 and TRBJ1-3; 7 positions agree with TRBD1. The germline V gene encodes CDR1 KGHSH and CDR2 LQKENI. With V trimmed by 1 base and J by 4 bases, 7 bases remained unmatched. CDR3 size: 16 residues. As DNA, the CDR3 is TGTGCCAGCTCACCACTCGGGACAGAGATCGGAAACACCATATATTTT. As protein: CASSPLGTEIGNTIYF.